This is a list of T cell receptor beta chains from one sample in a study of T cells in localized non-small cell lung cancer. Assay used: immunoSEQ multiplex PCR; TCRdb lists only in-frame clones, some missing. Here the sample spans some 41,000 clones, 90% to 95% being singletons. The sample here was PBMCs, taken before any cancer treatment. The receptors come from a woman aged 35 to 75 with stage II lung adenocarcinoma. Both conserved end residues are part of each CDR3. The order of the fields is V gene, J gene, clone size, D gene, CDR3 DNA, CDR3 protein. D genes are given only for firm matches. Clone size appears in some rows only: once, few, many, or a class for an expanded clone.

TRBV6-5	TRBJ1-6	few	NA	TGTGCCAGCAGTTACTCTGCCGAGTCTACCCTCCACTTT	CASSYSAESTLHF
TRBV5-1	TRBJ2-7	NA	TRBD2	TGCGCCAGCAGCCCGGTGGCCAGCGGGGACGAGCAGTACTTC	CASSPVASGDEQYF
TRBV18	TRBJ1-1	NA	TRBD1	TGTGCCAGCTCACACCGGGACAGCACTGAAGCTTTCTTT	CASSHRDSTEAFF
TRBV6-5	TRBJ2-3	NA	NA	TGTGCCAGCAGTACCCCCCGAGGGGGCACAGATACGCAGTATTTT	CASSTPRGGTDTQYF
TRBV7-3	TRBJ1-1	NA	NA	TGTGCCAGCAGCTTAGGGGGGGAGAACACTGAAGCTTTCTTT	CASSLGGENTEAFF
TRBV2	TRBJ2-7	NA	NA	TGTGCCAGCAGCCAGACTAGAGACTACGAGCAGTACTTC	CASSQTRDYEQYF
TRBV7-2	TRBJ1-4	NA	NA	TGTGCCAGCAGCTTCCGGACACTCGAAAAACTGTTTTTT	CASSFRTLEKLFF
TRBV11-2	TRBJ1-1	few	NA	TGTGCCAGCAGCCCCCTACAGAAAATGAACACTGAAGCTTTCTTT	CASSPLQKMNTEAFF
TRBV11-1	TRBJ1-1	NA	TRBD1	TGTGCCAGCAGCCCGGGACAGGCTAACACTGAAGCTTTCTTT	CASSPGQANTEAFF
TRBV6-5	TRBJ2-3	NA	TRBD2	TGTGCCAGCAGAAGGGGACTAGCCACAGATACGCAGTATTTT	CASRRGLATDTQYF
TRBV28	TRBJ2-6	NA	NA	TGTGCCAGCAGTTTACCGGGAGGGGGCTTTAGCTCTGGGGCCAACGTCCTGACTTTC	CASSLPGGGFSSGANVLTF
TRBV28	TRBJ2-5	once	NA	TGTGCCAGCAGTTCCGCGGCGGGTTTCCAGACCCAGTACTTC	CASSSAAGFQTQYF
TRBV7-9	TRBJ2-2	NA	TRBD2	TGTGCCAGCAGCTTAAGAGCGGGAGGGCCCGGGGAGCTGTTTTTT	CASSLRAGGPGELFF
TRBV6-1	TRBJ2-7	NA	TRBD1	TGTGCCAGCTGGGGGGACAGGGAGCGGTACGAGCAGTACTTC	CASWGDRERYEQYF
TRBV6-1	TRBJ1-5	NA	NA	TGTGCCAGCAGTTATACAGATAATCAGCCCCAGCATTTT	CASSYTDNQPQHF
TRBV7-6	TRBJ2-3	NA	TRBD2	TGTGCCAGCAGCTTAGCTGGGGGAGGGCCTGCAGATACGCAGTATTTT	CASSLAGGGPADTQYF
TRBV29-1	TRBJ1-5	NA	NA	TGCAGCGTTGAAGGGCCTAACGGGTCCCAGCATTTT	CSVEGPNGSQHF
TRBV20-1	TRBJ2-7	NA	NA	TGCAGTGCTCGAGAGTTGGGGGAGCAGTACTTC	CSARELGEQYF
TRBV7-9	TRBJ1-5	NA	NA	TGTGCCAGCAGCAGAGGGACTCCCTATAGCAATCAGCCCCAGCATTTT	CASSRGTPYSNQPQHF
TRBV20-1	TRBJ2-1	NA	NA	TGCAGTGCAAAAGACGGTGAGCAGTTCTTC	CSAKDGEQFF
TRBV6-5	TRBJ2-7	NA	NA	TGTGCCAGCAGTTCGACGGGAGTCACGGTGCCCGAGCAGTACTTC	CASSSTGVTVPEQYF
TRBV18	TRBJ2-7	NA	NA	TGTGCCAGCTCTCCGAGTGCGGGGAAGACAGGCGAGCAGTACTTC	CASSPSAGKTGEQYF
TRBV6-5	TRBJ2-3	NA	TRBD2	TGTGCCAGCAGACTAGCGGGAGGGGGCACAGATACGCAGTATTTT	CASRLAGGGTDTQYF
TRBV5-5	TRBJ1-4	NA	TRBD1	TGTGCCAGCAGACTTGGCAGGGACAGCTCCCTGGATCGTGAAAAACTGTTTTTT	CASRLGRDSSLDREKLFF
TRBV5-5	TRBJ2-1	NA	NA	TGTGCCAGCACCCTTGGAGGAACAGTCTACAATGAGCAGTTCTTC	CASTLGGTVYNEQFF
TRBV28	TRBJ2-7	few	TRBD2	TGTGCCAGCAGTCCCCCACTAGCGGGGACCCTCTACGAGCAGTACTTC	CASSPPLAGTLYEQYF
TRBV5-4	TRBJ1-1	NA	NA	TGTGCCAGCAGCTTGTTGGGATCCGGTGAAGCTTTCTTT	CASSLLGSGEAFF
TRBV19	TRBJ2-2	NA	NA	TGTGCCAGTAGTATAGATACGACGCTCGCGAACACCGGGGAGCTGTTTTTT	CASSIDTTLANTGELFF
TRBV7-9	TRBJ2-3	NA	TRBD1	TGTGCCAGCAGGCCAACAGGGGGCATGGATACGCAGTATTTT	CASRPTGGMDTQYF
TRBV5-4	TRBJ1-1	NA	NA	TGTGCCAGCAGCTCCCACATGAACACTGAAGCTTTCTTT	CASSSHMNTEAFF
TRBV2	TRBJ2-7	NA	NA	TGTGCCAGCAGTGAAGCGGGCACCTCATCCTACGAGCAGTACTTC	CASSEAGTSSYEQYF
TRBV29-1	TRBJ1-1	NA	TRBD1	TGCAGCGTTGAACAGGGGGGAAACACTGAAGCTTTCTTT	CSVEQGGNTEAFF
TRBV4-1	TRBJ1-3	NA	TRBD1	TGCGCCAGCAGCCCCCGCGAACAGGGGTGGGGAAACACCATATATTTT	CASSPREQGWGNTIYF
TRBV19	TRBJ1-1	NA	TRBD1	TGTGCCAGTAGTGGGACAGCTAACACTGAAGCTTTCTTT	CASSGTANTEAFF
TRBV5-1	TRBJ1-1	NA	NA	TGCGCCAGCAGCTTGGGGGGCGAAGCTTTCTTT	CASSLGGEAFF
TRBV2	TRBJ2-1	NA	TRBD2	TGTGCCAGCAGGATGGAGGGACTAGACCACAATGAGCAGTTCTTC	CASRMEGLDHNEQFF